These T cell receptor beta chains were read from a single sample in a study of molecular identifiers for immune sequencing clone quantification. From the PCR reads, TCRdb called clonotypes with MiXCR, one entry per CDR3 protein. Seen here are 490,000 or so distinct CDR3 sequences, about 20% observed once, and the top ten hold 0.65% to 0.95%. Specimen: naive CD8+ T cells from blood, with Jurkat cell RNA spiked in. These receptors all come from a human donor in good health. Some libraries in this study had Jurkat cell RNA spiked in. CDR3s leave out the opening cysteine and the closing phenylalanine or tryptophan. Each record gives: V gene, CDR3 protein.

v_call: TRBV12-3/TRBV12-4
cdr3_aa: ASSFTPYEQF

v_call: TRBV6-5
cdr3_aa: ASSPRQGQEAQY

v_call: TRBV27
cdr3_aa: ASSLSQGPSYEQY

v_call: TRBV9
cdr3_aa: ASSVELAGGPDTQY

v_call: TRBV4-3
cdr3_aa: ASSQDRTGFYEQY

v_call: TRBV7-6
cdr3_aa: ASSSRIDSYEQY

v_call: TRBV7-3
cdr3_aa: ASSSGLAGKDAQY

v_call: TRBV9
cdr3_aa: ASSVASLAGYEQY

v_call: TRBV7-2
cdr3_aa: ASSLLYLYEQY

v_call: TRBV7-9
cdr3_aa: ASSLPINTEAF

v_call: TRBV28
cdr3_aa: ASSFVAGSQETQY

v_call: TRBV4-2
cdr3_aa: ASSQEGADLLYEKLF

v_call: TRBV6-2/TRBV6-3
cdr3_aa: ASRPGGAYEQY

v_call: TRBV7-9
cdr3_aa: ASSSPRGGDYEQY

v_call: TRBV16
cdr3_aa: ASSQLDQAQGGEAF

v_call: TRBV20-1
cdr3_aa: SARDGLAAGETQY

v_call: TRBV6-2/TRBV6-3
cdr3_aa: ASNPAGDSYNEQF

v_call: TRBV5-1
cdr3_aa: ASSLADPYEQY

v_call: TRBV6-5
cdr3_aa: ASSTGQGFEAF

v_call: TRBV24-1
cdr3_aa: ATLDRDGDERF

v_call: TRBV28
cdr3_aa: ASSLSRDRSSYEQY

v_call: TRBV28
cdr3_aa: ASSPPGQGRNTIY

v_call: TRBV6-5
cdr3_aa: ASSYGGASYEQY

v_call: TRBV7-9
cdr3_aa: ASAKDRGGEETQY

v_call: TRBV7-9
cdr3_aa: ASSQEGRMNTEAF

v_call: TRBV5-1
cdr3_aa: ASSRQEWGTYEQY

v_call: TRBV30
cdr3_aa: AWTITGEGGYT

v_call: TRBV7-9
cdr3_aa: ASSLAGGLDIQY

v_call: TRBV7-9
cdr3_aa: ASSLLTGGSSPEAF

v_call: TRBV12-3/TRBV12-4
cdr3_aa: ASSSGPTNEKLF

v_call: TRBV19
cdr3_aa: ASSIMWGSPSYEQY

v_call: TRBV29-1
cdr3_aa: SVEEVSVDTQY

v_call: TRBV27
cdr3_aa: ASSLTGLVKFQETQY

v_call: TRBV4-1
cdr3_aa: GSSPANLGVYEQY

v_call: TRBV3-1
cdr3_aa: ASSPRAGVRGPSYEQY

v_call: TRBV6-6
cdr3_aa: ASSYGGATEAF

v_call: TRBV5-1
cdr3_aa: ASSLEGTEAF

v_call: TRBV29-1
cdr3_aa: GVEEQRGTGGYT

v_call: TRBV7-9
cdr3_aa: ASSLRPNTGELF

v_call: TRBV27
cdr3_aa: ASSHRTDESTEAF

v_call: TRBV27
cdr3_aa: ASSPGKSSYEQY

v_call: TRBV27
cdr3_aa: ASSPQGREAF

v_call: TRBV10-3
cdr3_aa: AISEGAGTDTQY

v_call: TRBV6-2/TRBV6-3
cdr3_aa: ASSTPGLVYNEQF

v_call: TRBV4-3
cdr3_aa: ASSQAPGAGNTIY

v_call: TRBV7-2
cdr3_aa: ASSNEKDRRETQY

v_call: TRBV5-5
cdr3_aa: ASSETGNSNQPQH

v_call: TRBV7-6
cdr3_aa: ASSLVRAGPAVTGELF

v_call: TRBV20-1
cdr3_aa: SASDPQGSGVYEQY

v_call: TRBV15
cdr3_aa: ATSREAGISNQPQH